These 20 T cell receptor beta chains share one sample of origin, sequenced in a study of blood T cell repertoires in COVID-19. The data were produced by immunoSEQ multiplex PCR, yet TCRdb's version contains in-frame clones alone and is incomplete. Here the sample spans over 150,000 clones, roughly 79% being singletons. Sequencing was carried out using peripheral blood. These receptors all come from an elderly woman with COVID-19, enrolled during active disease.

In this sample, this clone turned up once. V and J are TRBV7-7 and TRBJ1-5, with D tentatively TRBD1 (6 bases). The length of the CDR3 is 15 residues. Germline V lookup: CDR1 SSHAT, CDR2 FNYEAQ (reference sequence). V lost 8 bases to trimming and J lost 0 bases, with 14 bases between them. This CDR3 is CASFTGDTSNQPQHF. The CDR3 DNA sequence: TGTGCCAGCTTTACCGGGGACACTAGCAATCAGCCCCAGCATTTT.

This clone was found once. The chain recombines TRBV21-1 with TRBJ2-3; no check of the table's D call, TRBD1, against the DNA was made. TRBV21-1 is listed as a pseudogene. The CDR3 contains 17 residues. This CDR3 reads CASSKAIGRGSTDTQYF. CDR3 DNA sequence: TGTGCCAGCAGCAAAGCAATTGGCAGGGGAAGCACAGATACGCAGTATTTT.

The chain combines TRBV15 with TRBJ1-4; D remains ambiguous. V gave up 0 bases and J gave up 8 bases, with 7 bases separating them. The CDR3 runs 13 residues. Germline-derived CDR1 and CDR2 are LNHNV and YYDKDF (reference sequence). CDR3 DNA: TGTGCCACCAGCAGAGATTGGAGGGAAAAACTGTTTTTT. Its protein is CATSRDWREKLFF.

V is TRBV24-1 and J is TRBJ1-5; 7 positions match TRBD1. V lost 5 bases and J lost 4; bases outside the gene matches: 4. The germline V gene has CDR1 KGHDR and CDR2 SFDVKD. There are 14 residues in the CDR3. CDR3 nucleotides: TGTGCCACCAGTGTTGGGACAGCTAATCAGCCCCAGCATTTT. Protein sequence: CATSVGTANQPQHF.

The J gene is TRBJ1-5, the V gene TRBV7-2; unclear D gene. CDR3 length: 13 amino acids. V lost 1 base to trimming and J lost 5 bases, with 6 bases between them. Per the germline V gene, CDR1 is SGHTA and CDR2 is FQGNSA. This CDR3 is CASSLDSYQPQHF. CDR3 bases: TGTGCCAGCAGCTTAGATTCCTATCAGCCCCAGCATTTT.

This rearrangement joins TRBV2 to TRBJ1-6, with a weak D call TRBD1 (6 bases). CDR1 and CDR2 (germline): SNHLY, FYNNEI. This CDR3 spans 16 amino acids. Trimming removed 7 bases at V and 5 bases at J, with 18 bases between. CDR3 sequence reads: CASTKDRPEDNSPLHF. The CDR3 DNA reads as TGTGCCAGCACGAAAGACAGGCCCGAAGATAATTCACCCCTCCACTTT.

This clone was observed a few times. The rearrangement joins TRBV5-1 to TRBJ1-5; the D is unclear. CDR1 and CDR2 (germline): SGHRS, YFSETQ. V lost 2 bases and J lost 3, with 12 bases in between. The CDR3 covers 15 residues. The CDR3 loop is CASSLNLGNNQPQHF. The CDR3 nucleotides read TGCGCCAGCAGCTTAAACCTCGGGAACAATCAGCCCCAGCATTTT.

This clone was recorded once. This chain uses TRBV11-3 with TRBJ2-1, with 12 nucleotides matching TRBD2. Germline V gives CDR1 SGHNT, CDR2 YENEEA. The ends lost 5 bases at V and 4 bases at J; junction bases unmatched: 3. The CDR3 extends over 15 amino acids. The CDR3: CASSRTSGNYNEQFF. The CDR3 DNA reads as TGTGCCAGCAGCAGGACTAGCGGGAATTACAATGAGCAGTTCTTC.

V gene TRBV5-1 combines with J gene TRBJ1-2; D ambiguous. V was clipped by 0 bases and J by 1 base, with 10 bases between them. The CDR3 has 15 amino acids. Germline V gene data show CDR1 as SGHRS and CDR2 as YFSETQ. CDR3 DNA sequence: TGCGCCAGCAGCTTGGACGGTGGGCTTAACTATGGCTACACCTTC. Its translation: CASSLDGGLNYGYTF.

This chain connects TRBV7-9 to TRBJ2-3; TRBD1 agrees at 7 bases. The germline V gene encodes CDR1 SEHNR and CDR2 FQNEAQ (reference sequence). This CDR3 region has 17 residues. The V gene end was trimmed by 1 base and the J gene end by 3 bases; junction bases not matched to a gene: 10. CDR3 residues: CASSLGGQGVRTDTQYF. In nucleotides, the CDR3 is TGTGCCAGCAGCTTAGGCGGTCAGGGGGTAAGGACAGATACGCAGTATTTT. Variable domain in full (rest from reference TRBV7-9 and TRBJ2-3): DTGVSQNPRHKITKRGQNVTFRCDPISEHNRLYWYRQTLGQGPEFLTYFQNEAQLEKSRLLSDRFSAERPKGSFSTLEIQRTEQGDSAMYLCASSLGGQGVRTDTQYFGPGTRLTVL.

The table lists this clone with a count of one. The chain combines TRBV27 with TRBJ2-3, with 10 bases lining up with TRBD2. The germline gives CDR1 MNHEY, CDR2 SMNVEV (reference sequence). The CDR3 loop spans 17 amino acids. Germline trimming cut 4 bases from V and 3 bases from J; bases unmatched to any gene: 10. In DNA, the CDR3 is TGTGCCAGCAGTTCCCTACTAGCGGGGCGAGGGACAGATACGCAGTATTTT. Translation: CASSSLLAGRGTDTQYF.

The rearrangement links TRBV4-3 to TRBJ2-3, with 9 bases aligning to TRBD2. CDR3 length: 16 residues. Germline CDR1 reads LGHNA; CDR2 reads YSLEER. The junction had 7 bases not matched to a gene; V was cut back by 4 bases and J by 2 bases. The CDR3 DNA follows: TGCGCCAGCAGCCCCGGACTAGCGAGCTCCACAGATACGCAGTATTTT. Translating gives CASSPGLASSTDTQYF.

The chain recombines TRBV28 with TRBJ2-7; tentatively, D is TRBD2 (5 bases). This CDR3 contains 16 residues. V lost 1 base and J lost 2, with 15 bases in between. Germline V lookup: CDR1 MDHEN, CDR2 SYDVKM. CDR3: CASSLFRPISAYEQYF. CDR3 nucleotides: TGTGCCAGCAGTTTATTCAGGCCTATTAGCGCCTACGAGCAGTACTTC.

J is TRBJ2-3 and V is TRBV18; 9 bases match TRBD1. Germline V CDR1 and CDR2: KGHSH, LQKENI. With 3 bases clipped from V and 1 base from J, the junction kept 5 bases outside the gene matches. The CDR3 covers 16 residues. CDR3 region: CASSPPRTGGTDTQYF. The DNA for the CDR3 is TGTGCCAGCTCACCCCCACGGACAGGGGGCACAGATACGCAGTATTTT.

The rearrangement links TRBV28 to TRBJ2-1, with D maybe TRBD2 (5 bases). The V gene lost 2 bases and the J gene lost 6 bases, with 11 bases spanning the gap. This CDR3 comprises 14 residues. Germline V gene sequence: CDR1 MDHEN, CDR2 SYDVKM. This CDR3 is CASSLGLAPNEQFF. The CDR3 nucleotides are TGTGCCAGCAGTTTAGGTCTAGCCCCCAATGAGCAGTTCTTC.

This clone appeared once. The chain employs TRBV27 and TRBJ2-1, with 8 nucleotides matching TRBD1. This CDR3 region has 17 residues. Germline CDR1 reads MNHEY; CDR2 reads SMNVEV (reference sequence). After removal of 0 bases from V and 4 bases from J, the junction contained 8 bases not matched to a gene. CDR3 in amino acids: CASSLSKYRGEYNEQFF. In DNA, the CDR3 is TGTGCCAGCAGTTTATCGAAATACAGGGGGGAATACAATGAGCAGTTCTTC.

Note on this clone: The same CDR3 arises from other DNA sequences in this sample as well. This chain joins TRBV5-1 and TRBJ1-4; no clear D gene. The CDR3 is made up of 14 amino acids. Trimming cost V 4 bases and J 5 bases, with 12 bases left between them. In germline, CDR1 is SGHRS, CDR2 YFSETQ. CDR3 nucleotides: TGCGCCAGCAGCAACCCGGGAACGAATGAAAAACTGTTTTTT. Encoded protein: CASSNPGTNEKLFF.

This clone was seen a single time. The CDR3 DNA follows: TGTGCCAGCAGCTTCCGGTCGGGAGGGGGTGAAGCTTTCTTT. Translated, it gives CASSFRSGGGEAFF. The V gene is TRBV7-9, the J gene TRBJ1-1; tentatively, D is TRBD1 (6 bases). The V and J ends lost 3 bases and 7 bases respectively, with 15 bases between them. Per germline, CDR1 SEHNR and CDR2 FQNEAQ (reference sequence). The CDR3 sequence is 14 residues long.

The V and J genes are TRBV28 and TRBJ2-7; a possible D gene is TRBD1 (6 bases). CDR3 length: 13 amino acids. Germline-derived CDR1 and CDR2 are MDHEN and SYDVKM. Trimming removed 5 bases from V and 2 bases from J, with 10 bases in between. The CDR3 DNA reads as TGTGCCAGCAGTCCGAACAGGGCCTACGAGCAGTACTTC. Translated: CASSPNRAYEQYF.

V is TRBV5-4 and J is TRBJ2-3; unclear D gene. This CDR3 comprises 13 residues. CDR1 and CDR2 from the germline V gene are SGHNT and YYREEE (reference sequence). V was trimmed by 0 bases and J by 5 bases, leaving 7 bases between them. The CDR3 sequence is CASSLATVDTQYF. The DNA for the CDR3 is TGTGCCAGCAGCTTGGCGACTGTAGATACGCAGTATTTT.